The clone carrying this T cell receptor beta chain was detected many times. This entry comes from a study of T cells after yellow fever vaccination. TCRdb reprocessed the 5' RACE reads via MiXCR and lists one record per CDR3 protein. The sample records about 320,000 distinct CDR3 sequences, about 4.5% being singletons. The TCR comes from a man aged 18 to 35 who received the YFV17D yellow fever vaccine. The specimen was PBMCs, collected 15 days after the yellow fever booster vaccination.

The CDR3 spells CASSLSGRSQLFF. As DNA, the CDR3 is TGCGCCAGCAGCTTGTCGGGCCGTTCGCAACTGTTTTTT. This chain links TRBV5-1 with TRBJ1-4; D is undetermined. Germline CDR1 SGHRS, CDR2 YFSETQ. The CDR3 spans 13 residues. V lost 1 base and J 12 bases, leaving 13 bases between the germline ends.